This record concerns one TCR beta chain sequence. The data stem from a study of blood T cells in healthy people across ages. This CDR3 is 15 amino acids long. Germline V gene lookup returns CDR1 MNHEY and CDR2 SVGAGI. The ends were cut back, 0 bases at V and 5 bases at J, with 10 bases in the middle. The authors ran a second PCR of roughly 6 to 12 cycles using a sample-barcoded 5' primer and a J-beta primer mix. TCRdb itself ran the 5' RACE reads through MiXCR, one entry per CDR3 protein. Counted here are about 1.4 million distinct CDR3 sequences, approximately 59% occurring once; the ten biggest clones make up over 5.5%.

The chain couples TRBV6-5 to TRBJ2-2; D is unresolved. The TCR sequence derives from a man between 18 and 29 years old in good health. Sequencing was done on a sample of blood. CDR3 DNA sequence: TGTGCCAGCAGTTACTCGAATCGCGGAACCGGGGAGCTGTTTTTT. Protein sequence: CASSYSNRGTGELFF.